This T cell receptor beta chain was documented in a study of cytomegalovirus exposure and HLA in healthy donors (dated by TCRdb to about 2017). For context, the study as a whole: An earlier analysis of 587 of the donors reported 250 to 350 Gb of sequence data and 117 million unique TCR beta sequences obtained from about 170 million T cells. Besides the first cohort of 666 subjects, a separate validation cohort made up of 120 different subjects was used. In an earlier analysis of a few hundred of the donors, high-throughput TCR beta sequencing was used to judge whether each TCR beta V gene segment behaved as functional or pseudogenic. The aim of the study was to test whether cataloging public T cell receptors could identify signatures of past pathogen exposure. Roughly 5 DR-DQ haplotypes were handled as single units for association and clustering because linkage in the cohort was strong. Of the 300 to 400 genotyped donors, approximately 83% fell in the genetic ancestry cluster associated with self-reported Caucasian donors. An early release that covered some 630 HLA-typed donors contained around 300 gigabases of sequencing data and 65 million to 100 million unique TCR sequences. A later genetic analysis used genome-wide SNP genotypes for about 60% of the roughly 700 donors, treating that subset as a discovery cohort. To study patterns of TCR occurrence, a later analysis re-analyzed previously published TCR beta repertoires from around 700 donors and added high-resolution HLA genotyping. To predict cytomegalovirus infection status, the study brought together high-throughput TCR immunosequencing, statistical association of individual TCRs with disease status, and machine learning. Among about 410 genotyped donors of the cohort, an average of roughly 230,000 unique TCR beta nucleotide sequences was sequenced per donor, of which 15% to 20% were non-productive. The number of donors typed differed by locus, with 629-630 for A, B, C, DRB1 and DQB1, roughly 520 for DQA1, about 610 for DPA1, and under 490 for DPB1. The T cell repertoires of some 700 subjects were profiled by immunosequencing and related to cytomegalovirus serostatus. Alongside the repertoire data, information on donor age, sex, ethnicity and CMV serostatus was compiled. Every repertoire in the discovery cohort had been generated on one and the same sequencing platform. The later analysis used no new phenotypic data to find candidate immune exposures, relying instead on TCR beta sequences and their occurrence across donors. Class I and class II HLA loci were covered by the typing at four-digit resolution.

Regarding this clone: Its binding antigen is unknown. No much larger clone exists at a distance of one base, and base qualities are not known.

The cohort was made up of approximately 670 healthy bone marrow donors. All cohort members were sampled while nominally healthy, although unrecorded immune exposures were likely present. The donor tested CMV seronegative, placing the donor among the 350 to 400 seronegative members of the cohort. A peripheral blood sample was provided by each donor, and peripheral blood mononuclear cells were used for TCR beta sequencing. The Qiagen DNeasy Blood Extraction Kit was used to extract genomic DNA from the blood cell samples. Receptor amplification or capture employed the immunoSEQ multiplex PCR assay. For the multiplex PCR, a mixture combining 60 forward primers for TCR Vbeta segments and 13 reverse primers for TCR Jbeta segments was used. A multiplex PCR assay on genomic DNA amplified the CDR3 region of rearranged TCR beta genes. The amplified TCR beta libraries were sequenced on the Illumina HiSeq System as 87-base-pair reads. On the study's bioinformatics: A later analysis counted approximately 84 million unique TCR beta chains across the 666 repertoires, and some 12 million of these chains were shared by at least two donors. Raw reads were error-corrected and collapsed into unique sequences with a nearest-neighbor algorithm that merged closely related sequences to remove PCR and sequencing errors. V, D and J gene segments were assigned by aligning CDR3 sequences to IMGT reference sequences. Each retained sequence needed at least a six-nucleotide match to both a V gene segment and a J gene segment. Rearrangements were classified as productive when the CDR3 lacked stop codons and remained in frame with V and J, and all other rearrangements were classified as non-productive. CDR3 was defined according to IMGT convention as the region running from the second conserved V-encoded cysteine to the conserved J-encoded phenylalanine. The earlier analysis of 500 to 750 of the donors excluded any sequence lacking an unambiguous match to a single V gene segment. In an earlier analysis of approximately 560 of the donors, a V segment was called functional when productive rearrangements were above 56.7%, and segregating when the standard deviation between donors exceeded 5%. A statistical classification framework was built for diagnosing cytomegalovirus status from the catalog of TCR beta chain sequences. A later analysis assigned V and J genes by comparing TCR nucleotide sequences with IMGT/GENE-DB human TR gene sequences. The TCRdist pipeline was used in a later analysis to assign CDR3 sequences and most-parsimonious VDJ recombination scenarios. In a later analysis, every TCR beta chain was defined by the combination of its CDR3 amino acid sequence and its V-gene family, and reads without a unique V-gene family were dropped. In a later analysis, 450 to 600 highly shared, low-generation-probability nucleotide sequences were removed to address suspected cross-contamination and a sequencing artifact. For each public chain, a later analysis derived a clonal expansion index from normalized ranks of inferred template counts within each repertoire. A later analysis computed generation probabilities with a VDJ recombination model fitted to out-of-frame rearrangements, and checked the results against IGoR. A later analysis scored TCR-TCR, TCR-HLA and TCR-CMV co-occurrence with hypergeometric tests, applying a repertoire-size bias correction to TCR pairs. False discovery rates were estimated in a later analysis by permuting HLA or CMV assignments 20 times. In a later analysis, co-occurring TCRs were grouped with DBSCAN, and TCRdist sequence similarity was added when clustering was performed within HLA-allele-positive subsets. Repertoires with fewer than 30,000 or more than 120,000 public chains, plus five repertoires with anomalous nucleotide sharing, were excluded from co-occurrence clustering. Held by TCRdb, this immuneACCESS table contains in-frame sequences only and omits some clones. Under half of the omission traces to an unresolved V gene where checked; the cause of the rest is unknown. V and J calls and clone size are as listed in that table; D and trimming were resolved from the DNA. Here the sample has 150,000 to 200,000 clones; about 87% occur a single time. Around 1.5% of the sample is held by the ten biggest clonotypes.

The CDR3 contains 14 residues, cysteine and phenylalanine counted. The DNA shown is the 42-base CDR3, in frame from base 1. Sequences MNHEY (CDR1) and SVGAGI (CDR2) are obtained from the germline V gene. V ends up 5 bases short and J 2 bases short, with an unmatched junction base count of 4. On the study overall, not on this receptor specifically: The cohort was sequenced for TCR beta chains only, and without alpha or paired-chain data the features that could be detected were limited. Sequencing depth was assumed to be roughly uniform across donors in the presence/absence analyses, though that assumption may not hold. When HLA alleles, especially DR and DQ, strongly co-occurred, attributing TCR associations to individual alleles was difficult. The only immune exposure information available for the cohort was CMV serostatus. In vitro tests confirmed that three of the cytomegalovirus-associated TCR beta chains recognize cytomegalovirus antigens. In a later analysis, HLA-associated TCR beta chains were found to be more clonally expanded and to have lower generation probabilities than equally common non-associated chains. Linkage disequilibrium might explain the correlated functional status among segregating V segments, but an unknown experimental factor could not be excluded. A later genetic analysis reported fewer N-insertions in productive TCRs among donors in an Asian-associated ancestry cluster than the 666-donor mean. Some IMGT-functional V segments, including TRBV6-2 and TRBV6-3, could not be told apart with the 87-base-pair reads, so those segments were excluded. Because HLA typing was unavailable for some donors at each locus, only the typed subset was used in association tests. A later analysis associated 15,000 to 20,000 TCR beta sequences with specific HLA alleles at a false discovery rate of 0.05. Because counts were too low, seventeen rarely observed V segments, including chromosome 9 orphons, were left out of the earlier analysis of a few hundred of the donors. The authors suggested that the approach could potentially be generalized to other disease states and immunological phenotypes. In a later analysis, the rate of TCR association differed among HLA loci, with DRB1 alleles having the most associated TCRs and HLA-C alleles having the fewest. Several of the top co-occurrence clusters appeared to be linked to parvovirus B19, influenza, CMV and Epstein-Barr virus, according to a later analysis. While some public TCRs were present in many individuals, most TCR sequences turned up only very rarely across donors. In the study, around 160 TCR beta chains were listed as associated with cytomegalovirus. In an earlier analysis of roughly 500 of the donors, most TCR beta V segments appeared in productive rearrangements about 87% or about 30% of the time, broadly matching IMGT annotations. The sequencing pipeline was judged likely to have produced a cluster of highly shared sequence variants as a technical artifact. In both the original and validation cohorts, the classifier was reported to diagnose cytomegalovirus status with high specificity and sensitivity. Most CMV-associated TCR beta chains appeared to be HLA-restricted in a later analysis, and the HLA associations seemed to be driven largely by CMV exposure. V-gene and J-gene trimming of TCR beta chains was associated with a missense DCLRE1C variant in a later genetic analysis, and the association was replicated in an independent cohort. A further reported finding was that TCR beta sequences accurately predicted the HLA-A and HLA-B alleles for most subjects in the first cohort.

The sequence derives from a woman in her late teens or twenties in good health and CMV-seronegative. In this chain, TRBV6-5 is recombined with TRBJ2-5, with 8 middle bases fitting TRBD1. Sequencing was done on a sample of PBMCs. The DNA sequence is TGTGCCAGCAGTCCGGACAGGGAGCAAGAGACCCAGTACTTC. Translated, this is CASSPDREQETQYF.